This entry is about one T cell receptor (beta chain). Its antigen specificity is not known. No base qualities exist here, and no much larger clone lies one base off it. These data belong to a study of blood T cell repertoires in COVID-19 (dated by TCRdb to about 2020). At the level of the whole study: The collaborator samples originated in the United States, Italy and Spain and spanned the acute and convalescent phases of COVID-19. Where available, HLA class I and class II types were taken from metadata supplied by the sample provider and were not determined by assay-based typing. A de-identified subject ID, COVID-19 status, age in years and sex were almost always included in the sample metadata. The dataset comprised deeply sampled blood TCRbeta repertoires from subjects exposed to, actively infected with, or recovered from COVID-19. The repertoires were released in a freely available public database intended as a resource for research on the immune response to SARS-CoV-2. The samples were drawn from the first 160 participants of the ongoing ImmuneRACE study and from some 1,300 subjects provided by 6 global collaborators. The prospective study material was composed of cDNA or gDNA derived from T cells, B-cell-depleted T cells, or PBMCs. Here is what the overall study found, with its caveats: The quantity of clinical and demographic metadata differed by source and by participant and was supplied without curation.

The immunoSEQ Assay, a bias-controlled multiplex PCR, was used to amplify TCRbeta CDR3 regions from genomic DNA. As for how the authors treated the data: The number of nucleated cells in each sample was estimated from the amplification of reference gene primers within the assay. Sequence reads were collapsed and filtered to measure the absolute abundance of every unique TCRbeta CDR3 rearrangement. For each sample, productive Simpson clonality was calculated as the square root of Simpson's diversity index across productive rearrangements. TCRdb's version of the immuneACCESS table is confined to in-frame rearrangements and falls short of the full clone set. An unresolved V gene accounts for under half of the shortfall where checked; the remainder is of unknown origin. The V and J calls and clone size were taken over from that table, and D and trimming were inferred from the DNA. For this sample there are roughly 25,000 clones; around 86% appear just once. The ten largest account for roughly 8% of the sample.

The CDR3 has 16 amino acids, counting the end cysteine and phenylalanine. Of the read, only the CDR3 DNA is kept; its 48 bases are in frame from base 1. At the junction V is shortened by 5 bases and J by 1 base; bases outside the gene matches: 6. The germline V gene (reference sequence) yields LNHDA for CDR1 and SQIVND for CDR2. Collaborating institutions collected whole blood in K2EDTA tubes following their own protocols. For TCRbeta analysis, collaborator samples were shipped as frozen whole blood, as isolated PBMCs, or as DNA extracted from either sample type. The sample taken for sequencing was peripheral blood. This receptor chain uses TRBV19 and TRBJ1-5, with TRBD1 identical over 9 junction bases. This clonotype was sampled from a man aged 50 to 60 with active COVID-19. The sequence in DNA is TGTGCCAGTAGTGACAGGGGGGGATTCAGCAATCAGCCCCAGCATTTT. Translation gives CASSDRGGFSNQPQHF.